This T cell receptor beta chain was identified in a study of metastatic and nonmetastatic thyroid tumors. Study-wide background: Peripheral blood and tumor or nodule samples from malignant and benign thyroid patients were compared. Study observations and caveats: Malignant thyroid tumors reportedly exceeded benign nodules significantly in TCR beta diversity, with the difference appearing in blood and tumor.

Per germline, CDR1 LGHDT and CDR2 YNNKEL (reference sequence). The CDR3 is made up of 14 amino acids. V was trimmed by 4 bases and J by 5 bases, leaving 12 bases between them. Patients underwent thyroid surgery, and none had received any treatment before it. This clone was found many times. Its target is unknown. TCRdb re-clonotyped the PCR reads through MiXCR. The sample records about 33,000 clones, roughly a sixth being singletons. The TCR was taken from a male donor with papillary thyroid cancer or a benign thyroid nodule (not recorded which). Some clones in this sample may be carry-over from other donors' samples. This chain connects TRBV3-1 to TRBJ2-1; possible D gene TRBD2, 5 bases. Sequences were obtained from blood. CDR3 amino acids: CASSPRTGDNEQFF. CDR3 in DNA: TGTGCCAGCAGCCCCCGGACTGGTGACAATGAGCAGTTCTTC.